Following are 9 T cell receptor beta chains from one sample sequenced in a study of T cell changes during pregnancy in multiple sclerosis. The data were produced by immunoSEQ multiplex PCR, yet TCRdb's version contains in-frame clones alone and is incomplete. The data show 70,000 to 95,000 clones, approximately 92% seen once. The specimen comprised peripheral blood, sampled in the second trimester of pregnancy. These receptors originate from a female donor in good health, enrolled as a control in a pregnancy study.

DNA of the CDR3: TGTGCCTGGGGGACAGGAGTTTCACCCCTCCACTTT. Residues: CAWGTGVSPLHF. The gene calls are TRBV30 and TRBJ1-6, with 8 bases lining up with TRBD1. The germline CDR1 and CDR2 sequences are GTSNPN and SVGIG (reference sequence). The junction had 3 bases not matched to a gene; V was cut back by 5 bases and J by 9 bases. The CDR3 contains 12 residues.

The table lists this clone with a few counts. This chain links TRBV6-5 with TRBJ2-7; D possibly corresponds to TRBD1 (5 bases). Trimming removed 8 bases at V and 3 bases at J, with 14 bases between. Germline-derived CDR1 and CDR2 are MNHEY and SVGAGI. The CDR3 covers 13 residues. The CDR3 DNA is TGTGCCAGCGGCCCAGGGTCCTACTACGAGCAGTACTTC. This codes for CASGPGSYYEQYF.

The table lists this clone with a count of one. The chain joins TRBV7-9 to TRBJ1-4; unclear D gene. Germline CDR1 reads SEHNR; CDR2 reads FQNEAQ (reference sequence). The ends were cut back, 0 bases at V and 0 bases at J, with 5 bases in the middle. The CDR3 length is 15 residues. The CDR3 here is CASSLASATNEKLFF. DNA for the CDR3: TGTGCCAGCAGCTTAGCGAGCGCAACTAATGAAAAACTGTTTTTT.

This clone appeared a single time. Here the CDR3 reads CASSVEVGGNYGYTF. The CDR3 DNA sequence: TGTGCCAGCAGCGTAGAGGTAGGGGGAAACTATGGCTACACCTTC. This chain links TRBV9 with TRBJ1-2; D is possibly TRBD1 (6 bases). Per germline, CDR1 SGDLS and CDR2 YYNGEE. V was cut by 0 bases and J by 2 bases, with 11 bases left in between. The CDR3 covers 15 residues.

The chain combines TRBV9 with TRBJ2-1; 8 bases are a match to TRBD1. This CDR3 has 17 residues. Looked up from germline, CDR1 is SGDLS and CDR2 is YYNGEE. V dropped 0 bases and J dropped 5; count of bases not matched to a gene: 10. The CDR3 sequence is CASSVDIVSGGHNEQFF. The CDR3 bases are TGTGCCAGCAGCGTAGACATCGTTTCAGGGGGCCACAATGAGCAGTTCTTC. Looking up the rest from reference TRBV9 and TRBJ2-1 gives the full variable domain: DSGVTQTPKHLITATGQRVTLRCSPRSGDLSVYWYQQSLDQGLQFLIQYYNGEERAKGNILERFSAQQFPDLHSELNLSSLELGDSALYFCASSVDIVSGGHNEQFFGPGTRLTVL.

The chain joins TRBV6-5 to TRBJ1-1; TRBD1 is a possible D gene (6 bases). The CDR3 contains 15 residues. Per the germline V gene, CDR1 is MNHEY and CDR2 is SVGAGI. V was pared by 4 bases and J by 2 bases, with 14 bases between. For the CDR3, the DNA is TGTGCCAGCAGTTTACAGGGATCAGCTAACACTGAAGCTTTCTTT. Its translation is CASSLQGSANTEAFF.

The rearrangement uses TRBV5-8 and TRBJ2-4; D is uncertain. The CDR3 length is 16 residues. The V and J ends lost 0 bases and 0 bases respectively, with 10 bases between them. Germline V gene sequence: CDR1 SGHTS, CDR2 YDEGEE. In DNA, the CDR3 is TGTGCCAGCAGCTTGGTTTCAGGAATAGCCAAAAACATTCAGTACTTC. This sequence encodes CASSLVSGIAKNIQYF.

CDR3 DNA: TGTGCCACCAGCCGACCTCCGGGACAGGGGATTGGCTACACCTTC. Translating gives CATSRPPGQGIGYTF. V and J are TRBV15 and TRBJ1-2; the match to TRBD1 covers 10 bases. The germline CDR1 and CDR2 sequences are LNHNV and YYDKDF (reference sequence). The V and J ends lost 5 bases and 7 bases, in that order; junction bases with no gene match: 10. This CDR3 has 15 amino acids. Using reference TRBV15 and TRBJ1-2 for the parts outside the CDR3, the full variable domain is DAMVIQNPRYQVTQFGKPVTLSCSQTLNHNVMYWYQQKSSQAPKLLFHYYDKDFNNEADTPDNFQSRRPNTSFCFLDIRSPGLGDTAMYLCATSRPPGQGIGYTFGSGTRLTVV.

The rearrangement uses TRBV5-1 and TRBJ2-5; TRBD1 might be the D (5 bases). Between the trimmed V and J ends, which lost 0 bases and 1 base, there was a span of 10 bases. This CDR3 region has 15 residues. CDR1 SGHRS and CDR2 YFSETQ come from the germline V gene. The CDR3 here is CASSLAGLGQETQYF. The CDR3 DNA sequence: TGCGCCAGCAGCTTGGCAGGGTTAGGCCAAGAGACCCAGTACTTC.